This entry describes one T cell receptor beta chain. No antigen is known for it. With 60 Vbeta and 13 Jbeta primers, the PCR was carried out. Measured with immunoSEQ multiplex PCR; TCRdb has only the in-frame clones, and not every one. The table lists fewer than 250,000 clones, 60% to 80% of them singletons. The record originates from a study of cytomegalovirus exposure and HLA in healthy donors. Study background: There were 100 million to 120 million unique TCR beta sequences, drawn from approximately 190 million T cells, in an earlier analysis. The study, taken as a whole, reports: Trimming of TCR beta V- and J-genes showed a link, identified in a later analysis, to a missense DCLRE1C variant. Later work found that TCR association rates differed between HLA loci; DRB1 had the most and HLA-C the fewest.

V lost 0 bases, J lost 3 bases, and 4 bases stayed unmatched. This CDR3 has 16 amino acids. Sequenced: PBMCs. The rearrangement links TRBV23-1 to TRBJ2-7; 11 nucleotides align to TRBD2. TRBV23-1 is an open reading frame whose function is uncertain. The sequence was obtained from a woman aged 25-40 years in good health and CMV-seronegative. The CDR3 reads CASSQSRLAGCYEQYF. DNA for the CDR3: TGCGCCAGCAGTCAATCGAGACTAGCGGGGTGCTACGAGCAGTACTTC.